These 27 T cell receptor beta chains originate from one sample sequenced in a study of blood T cell repertoires in COVID-19. TCRdb keeps only in-frame clones here, not all; method: immunoSEQ multiplex PCR. The sample shows 200,000 to 250,000 clones, about 82% of them seen only once. Material for sequencing was peripheral blood. These receptors were obtained from a man older than 75 with acute or convalescent COVID-19.

V gene TRBV20-1 combines with J gene TRBJ2-5; TRBD2 matches 7 bases. The CDR3 length is 11 residues. Germline loops: CDR1 DFQATT, CDR2 SNEGSKA (reference sequence). CDR3 bases: TGCAGCCTAGGGAGGGAAGAGACCCAGTACTTC. Translation gives CSLGREETQYF.

This rearrangement joins TRBV6-5 to TRBJ2-7; maybe TRBD2 (6 bases). Per germline, CDR1 MNHEY and CDR2 SVGAGI. Trimming cost V 6 bases and J 6 bases, with 15 bases left between them. The CDR3 loop spans 13 amino acids. CDR3 DNA: TGTGCCAGCAGCCTAGGTGTCGGGGGCGAGCAGTACTTC. Encoded protein: CASSLGVGGEQYF.

The chain combines TRBV29-1 with TRBJ2-5; tentatively, D is TRBD1 (6 bases). V lost 7 bases, J lost 2 bases, and 11 bases lay in between. This CDR3 has 12 amino acids. From germline, CDR1 is SQVTM and CDR2 ANQGSEA. The CDR3 spells CSGTGLQETQYF. The DNA for the CDR3 is TGCAGCGGCACAGGGCTTCAAGAGACCCAGTACTTC.

This chain links TRBV29-1 with TRBJ1-5; 8 nucleotides line up with TRBD1. The CDR3 contains 15 residues. V lost 5 bases to trimming and J lost 3 bases; unmatched junction nucleotides: 9. Germline assignment: CDR1 SQVTM and CDR2 ANQGSEA. The CDR3 reads CSVQNRGAVNQPQHF. CDR3 DNA sequence: TGCAGCGTTCAAAACAGGGGGGCGGTCAATCAGCCCCAGCATTTT. Full variable domain (missing parts from reference TRBV29-1 and TRBJ1-5): SAVISQKPSRDICQRGTSLTIQCQVDSQVTMMFWYRQQPGQSLTLIATANQGSEATYESGFVIDKFPISRPNLTFSTLTVSNMSPEDSSIYLCSVQNRGAVNQPQHFGDGTRLSIL.

The J gene is TRBJ2-3, the V gene TRBV5-8; maybe TRBD2 (7 bases). V was cut by 1 base and J by 4 bases, with 13 bases left in between. CDR1 is SGHTS and CDR2 is YDEGEE in the germline V gene. CDR3 length equals 15 residues. The CDR3 region is CASSLFGGLADTQYF. The CDR3 DNA sequence: TGTGCCAGCAGCTTGTTCGGGGGGCTTGCAGATACGCAGTATTTT.

The rearrangement links TRBV6-5 to TRBJ1-1; 8 bases map to TRBD1. After removal of 6 bases from V and 2 bases from J, the junction contained 8 bases not matched to a gene. Germline-derived CDR1 and CDR2 are MNHEY and SVGAGI. CDR3 size: 15 residues. Written as DNA, the CDR3 is TGTGCCAGCAGCCTCAGGACAGGGATTAACACTGAAGCTTTCTTT. It translates to CASSLRTGINTEAFF.

CDR3 sequence: CASSLKFGGPEAFF. DNA for the CDR3: TGTGCCAGCAGCTTAAAATTCGGAGGGCCGGAAGCTTTCTTT. The rearrangement uses TRBV11-2 and TRBJ1-1; D is unresolved. The CDR3 consists of 14 residues. The ends were cut back, 2 bases at V and 8 bases at J, with 15 bases in the middle. Per the germline V gene, CDR1 is SGHAT and CDR2 is FQNNGV.

This CDR3 reads CASTHQDRRYGYTF. In DNA, the CDR3 is TGTGCCAGTACTCACCAGGACAGGAGATATGGCTACACCTTC. The gene calls are TRBV19 and TRBJ1-2, with 7 bases aligning to TRBD1. The length of the CDR3 is 14 residues. Trimming at V came to 7 bases and at J to 5 bases, leaving 10 bases not matched to a gene. Germline V gives CDR1 LNHDA, CDR2 SQIVND (reference sequence).

V usage is TRBV24-1 and J usage is TRBJ2-2, with D perhaps matching TRBD2 (5 bases). V lost 2 bases and J 2 bases, leaving 11 bases between the germline ends. This CDR3 is built from 16 residues. Germline CDR1 KGHDR, CDR2 SFDVKD. The CDR3 nucleotides are TGTGCCACCAGTGATTGGGGAGCAGGCAACACCGGGGAGCTGTTTTTT. Protein sequence: CATSDWGAGNTGELFF.

This clone was counted between two and nine times. In nucleotides, the CDR3 is TGTGCCAGCAGCCAGTCCACAGGGTCGAATTCACCCCTCCACTTT. It translates to CASSQSTGSNSPLHF. This chain uses TRBV14 with TRBJ1-6, with a possible D match to TRBD1 (6 bases). Looked up from germline, CDR1 is SGHDN and CDR2 is FVKESK. The CDR3 totals 15 residues. V lost 3 bases, J lost 7 bases, and 13 bases lay in between.

J is TRBJ1-1 and V is TRBV6-5; 9 nucleotides line up with TRBD1. Germline CDR1 and CDR2: MNHEY and SVGAGI. CDR3 length: 15 amino acids. The trim removed 6 bases at V and 5 bases at J, leaving 10 bases unmatched. The CDR3 DNA sequence: TGTGCCAGCAGGCCCGAACAGGGGGCGGGGACTGAAGCTTTCTTT. It yields the protein CASRPEQGAGTEAFF.

The chain joins TRBV4-3 to TRBJ1-6; a weak D match, TRBD1 (5 bases). The CDR3 is 15 amino acids. Per the germline V gene, CDR1 is LGHNA and CDR2 is YSLEER. V lost 2 bases and J 7 bases, leaving 12 bases between the germline ends. The CDR3 is CASSQSPQGNSPLHF. CDR3 in DNA: TGCGCCAGCAGCCAAAGTCCCCAGGGAAATTCACCCCTCCACTTT.

The rearrangement links TRBV6-5 to TRBJ1-1; 9 bases are a match to TRBD1. Germline CDR1 MNHEY, CDR2 SVGAGI. CDR3 length: 13 residues. The V gene end was trimmed by 6 bases and the J gene end by 1 base; junction bases not matched to a gene: 0. The CDR3 protein is CASRTGGNTEAFF. As DNA, the CDR3 is TGTGCCAGCAGGACAGGGGGGAACACTGAAGCTTTCTTT.

The chain links TRBV2 to TRBJ1-1; D call uncertain. In germline, CDR1 is SNHLY, CDR2 FYNNEI. Trimming stripped 6 bases from V and 0 bases from J, with 14 bases between. The CDR3 is made up of 15 amino acids. For the CDR3, the DNA is TGTGCCAGCAGCGCACGCAGAAACATGAACACTGAAGCTTTCTTT. Translation gives CASSARRNMNTEAFF.

The chain joins TRBV5-5 to TRBJ2-2; a weak D match, TRBD1 (6 bases). This CDR3 comprises 15 residues. V was trimmed by 3 bases and J by 6 bases, leaving 15 bases between them. Germline V gene sequence: CDR1 SGHKS, CDR2 YYEKEE (reference sequence). The CDR3 region has the DNA TGTGCCAGCAGCTCCCATACAGGGTTGGCCGGGGAGCTGTTTTTT. Its protein is CASSSHTGLAGELFF.

The V gene is TRBV19, the J gene TRBJ2-7, with D possibly TRBD1 on 5 matching bases. V was trimmed by 6 bases and J by 1 base, leaving 13 bases between them. Per the germline V gene, CDR1 is LNHDA and CDR2 is SQIVND (reference sequence). The CDR3 is made up of 14 amino acids. CDR3 region: CASRLKGASYEQYF. The CDR3 bases are TGTGCCAGTAGGCTCAAAGGGGCTTCCTACGAGCAGTACTTC.

This chain links TRBV6-1 with TRBJ2-7; 8 bases map to TRBD2. The CDR3 sequence is 15 residues long. Germline CDR1 is MNHNS and CDR2 is SASEGT. V was pared by 2 bases and J by 1 base, with 4 bases of the junction left unmatched. This CDR3 is CASSEPTGGSYEQYF. Here the CDR3 DNA reads TGTGCCAGCAGTGAACCTACGGGAGGGTCCTACGAGCAGTACTTC.

As concerns this clone: Other DNA sequences in this sample translate to the same CDR3. The chain carries TRBV28 and TRBJ2-7; TRBD1 is a possible D gene (5 bases). Germline CDR1 MDHEN, CDR2 SYDVKM. The CDR3 is 13 residues long. The V end lost 2 bases, the J end lost 2 bases, and 7 bases lay between the germline ends. The CDR3 DNA follows: TGTGCCAGCAGTTTACAGGGCCCCTACGAGCAGTACTTC. It is translated as CASSLQGPYEQYF. Together with reference TRBV28 and TRBJ2-7, the CDR3 gives the full variable domain: DVKVTQSSRYLVKRTGEKVFLECVQDMDHENMFWYRQDPGLGLRLIYFSYDVKMKEKGDIPEGYSVSREKKERFSLILESASTNQTSMYLCASSLQGPYEQYFGPGTRLTVT.

The chain is built from TRBV19 and TRBJ2-1; 7 bases are shared with TRBD2. V lost 5 bases, J lost 7 bases, and 23 bases stayed unmatched. Germline CDR1 is LNHDA and CDR2 is SQIVND (reference sequence). The CDR3 runs 19 residues. The CDR3 sequence is CASSATPGLSYSSRNEQFF. CDR3 DNA sequence: TGTGCCAGTAGTGCCACTCCGGGACTATCCTATTCGAGTAGGAATGAGCAGTTCTTC.

The gene calls are TRBV6-6 and TRBJ2-6; a weak D match, TRBD1 (6 bases). V gave up 5 bases and J gave up 4 bases, with 21 bases separating them. Germline V gene lookup returns CDR1 MNHNY and CDR2 SVGAGI (reference sequence). CDR3 length: 18 amino acids. The CDR3 region is CASSPLGAGLWGANVLTF. Written as DNA, the CDR3 is TGTGCCAGCAGTCCCCTGGGGGCGGGCCTGTGGGGGGCCAACGTCCTGACTTTC.

The rearrangement links TRBV15 to TRBJ1-4; D gene ambiguous. Between the trimmed V and J ends, which lost 1 base and 7 bases, there was a span of 13 bases. CDR1 is LNHNV, CDR2 YYDKDF, per germline (reference sequence). The CDR3 spans 15 residues. CDR3 nucleotide sequence: TGTGCCACCAGCAGAGCCTCCGACGGGGTTGAAAAACTGTTTTTT. The encoded protein is CATSRASDGVEKLFF. Complete variable domain (other parts from reference TRBV15 and TRBJ1-4): DAMVIQNPRYQVTQFGKPVTLSCSQTLNHNVMYWYQQKSSQAPKLLFHYYDKDFNNEADTPDNFQSRRPNTSFCFLDIRSPGLGDTAMYLCATSRASDGVEKLFFGSGTQLSVL.

V gene TRBV9 combines with J gene TRBJ1-3; D gene ambiguous. The CDR3 has 15 amino acids. Deletions cut 4 bases from V and 0 bases from J, with 11 bases between. The germline V gene encodes CDR1 SGDLS and CDR2 YYNGEE. The CDR3 reads CASSPQTSSGNTIYF. The CDR3 bases are TGTGCCAGCAGCCCCCAAACGAGCTCTGGAAACACCATATATTTT.

V and J are TRBV7-2 and TRBJ2-7; tentative D call: TRBD2 (6 bases). This CDR3 region has 16 residues. Germline loops: CDR1 SGHTA, CDR2 FQGNSA. Trimming shortened V by 1 base and J by 3 bases, and 16 bases separated the two germline ends. CDR3 bases: TGTGCCAGCAGCTTAGAGGCCCCTCGAGCGGGCTACGAGCAGTACTTC. Translating it yields CASSLEAPRAGYEQYF.

V and J are TRBV7-9 and TRBJ2-1; no clear D gene. V gave up 1 base and J gave up 9 bases, with 4 bases separating them. CDR1 and CDR2 from the germline V gene are SEHNR and FQNEAQ (reference sequence). The CDR3 is made up of 11 amino acids. The CDR3 sequence is CASSLESEQFF. The CDR3 DNA follows: TGTGCCAGCAGCTTAGAGAGTGAGCAGTTCTTC.

The V and J genes are TRBV5-1 and TRBJ2-7; TRBD2 matches at 9 bases. From germline, CDR1 is SGHRS and CDR2 YFSETQ. The CDR3 runs to 16 residues. Germline trimming cut 2 bases from V and 1 base from J; bases unmatched to any gene: 7. The CDR3 is CASSLGSGRRSYEQYF. The CDR3 nucleotides read TGCGCCAGCAGCTTAGGTAGCGGGAGAAGATCCTACGAGCAGTACTTC.

The chain uses TRBV7-9 and TRBJ1-2; D not certain. Deletions cut 3 bases from V and 6 bases from J, with 14 bases between. The CDR3 has 14 amino acids. CDR1 and CDR2 (germline): SEHNR, FQNEAQ (reference sequence). The CDR3 region is CASSFGEGFDGYTF. In DNA form, the CDR3 reads TGTGCCAGCAGCTTCGGAGAGGGCTTTGATGGCTACACCTTC. The whole variable domain, remainder taken from reference TRBV7-9 and TRBJ1-2, is DTGVSQNPRHKITKRGQNVTFRCDPISEHNRLYWYRQTLGQGPEFLTYFQNEAQLEKSRLLSDRFSAERPKGSFSTLEIQRTEQGDSAMYLCASSFGEGFDGYTFGSGTRLTVV.

A few counts support this clone. CDR3 in DNA: TGTGCCAGTAGTATTCGGCAGGGGAATTATGGCTACACCTTC. Translated, it gives CASSIRQGNYGYTF. This rearrangement joins TRBV19 to TRBJ1-2, with D possibly TRBD1 on 6 matching bases. Trimming left V 3 bases short and J 5 bases short, with 13 bases between. The germline V gene encodes CDR1 LNHDA and CDR2 SQIVND (reference sequence). The CDR3 length is 14 residues.